This T cell receptor beta chain is from a study of T-cell reconstitution after alpha-beta-depleted transplantation in children. Study observations and caveats: From newly produced T cells came most of the T-cell counts and diversity one year after transplant. After transplant, high TCRbeta diversity at day 60 in some patients arose from surviving recipient T cells and thymic progenitors. Roughly two months post-transplant, alpha-beta T cells reportedly originated from several hundred graft clones that had expanded.

The CDR3 is made up of 15 amino acids. Germline lookup yields CDR1 SGHRS and CDR2 YFSETQ. The V gene end was trimmed by 7 bases and the J gene end by 2 bases; junction bases not matched to a gene: 8. This clonotype was seen repeatedly, ten times or more. What it recognizes is unknown. Using unique molecular identifiers, the investigators prepared the TCRbeta library. TCRdb itself ran the PCR reads through MiXCR, one entry per CDR3 protein. The sample yields some 450,000 distinct CDR3 sequences, 43% seen once. The V and J genes are TRBV5-1 and TRBJ2-2, with 7 bases identical to TRBD1. The TCR originated in a girl aged 2 to 10 with aplastic anemia, due to receive a stem cell transplant. The starting material was PBMCs, obtained before TCRalphabeta/CD19-depleted stem cell transplant. CDR3 nucleotide sequence: TGCGCCAGCTGCCTCCGGGACAGAAACACCGGGGAGCTGTTTTTT. Its protein is CASCLRDRNTGELFF.